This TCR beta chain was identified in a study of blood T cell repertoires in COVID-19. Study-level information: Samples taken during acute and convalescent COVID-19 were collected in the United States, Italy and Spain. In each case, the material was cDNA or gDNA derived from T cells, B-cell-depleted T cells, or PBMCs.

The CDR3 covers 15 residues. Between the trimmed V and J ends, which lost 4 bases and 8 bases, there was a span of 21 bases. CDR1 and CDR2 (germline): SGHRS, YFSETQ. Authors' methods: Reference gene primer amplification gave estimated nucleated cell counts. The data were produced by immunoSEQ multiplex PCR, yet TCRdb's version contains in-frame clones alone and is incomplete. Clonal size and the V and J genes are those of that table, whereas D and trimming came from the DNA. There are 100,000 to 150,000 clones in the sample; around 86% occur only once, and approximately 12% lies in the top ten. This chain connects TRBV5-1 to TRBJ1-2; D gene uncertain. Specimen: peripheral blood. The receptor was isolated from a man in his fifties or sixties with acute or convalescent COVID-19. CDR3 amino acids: CASSPTGGLRQGYTF. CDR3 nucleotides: TGCGCCAGCAGCCCCACGGGAGGCCTAAGGCAGGGCTACACCTTC.